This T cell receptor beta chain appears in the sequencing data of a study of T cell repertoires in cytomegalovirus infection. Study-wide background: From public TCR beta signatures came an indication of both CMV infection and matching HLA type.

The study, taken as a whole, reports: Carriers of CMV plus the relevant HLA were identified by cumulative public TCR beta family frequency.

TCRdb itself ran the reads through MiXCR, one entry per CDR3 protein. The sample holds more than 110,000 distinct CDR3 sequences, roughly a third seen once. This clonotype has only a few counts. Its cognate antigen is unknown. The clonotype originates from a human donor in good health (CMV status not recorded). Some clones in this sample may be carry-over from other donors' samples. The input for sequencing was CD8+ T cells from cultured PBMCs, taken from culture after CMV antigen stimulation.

The CDR3 DNA is TGTGCCAGCAGTTTGTGGACAGGGGGAACCACAGATACGCAGTATTTT. Its translation: CASSLWTGGTTDTQYF. This chain joins TRBV6-1 and TRBJ2-3, with 10 bases identical to TRBD1. Germline CDR1 reads MNHNS; CDR2 reads SASEGT. This CDR3 comprises 16 residues. V shed 5 bases, J shed 2 bases, and the junction held 7 bases outside the gene matches.